This T cell receptor beta chain was sequenced during a study of shared clonotypes between healthy human individuals. Study-wide results and caveats: Non-shared clonotypes were found to have lower generation probabilities than the clonotypes that were shared by all four of the sorted-subset donors.

A word on this clone: The antigen remains undetermined.

Using immunoSEQ multiplex PCR, the repertoire was profiled, and TCRdb retains in-frame clones only, with some absent. The data contain about 2.1 million clones, approximately 92% of them seen just once; the ten biggest clones take up around 1.7%. Naive CD8 cells were CD45RO-negative, positively selected for CCR7, excluding terminally differentiated effector memory CD45RA+ cells. The length of the CDR3 is 15 residues. Deletions cut 5 bases from V and 6 bases from J, with 16 bases between. Germline V lookup: CDR1 SEHNR, CDR2 FQNEAQ (reference sequence). The source is a man younger than 35 in good health. Some clones in this sample may be carry-over from other donors' samples. The sample was naive CD8+ T cells from PBMCs. V and J are TRBV7-9 and TRBJ2-2; D unclear. CDR3 nucleotides: TGTGCCAGCAGCCCCCGGTCCCCTGCACCCGGGGAGCTGTTTTTT. Its translation is CASSPRSPAPGELFF.